The clone carrying this T cell receptor beta chain was detected only a few times. Antigen unknown. The sample originates from a study of blood T cells in healthy people across ages. Study-level points and caveats: Age showed a roughly linear inverse relationship with TCR beta diversity per million T cells.

The germline V gene has CDR1 SGHNT and CDR2 YENEEA. The ends were cut back, 2 bases at V and 2 bases at J, with 9 bases in the middle. The CDR3 is 14 residues long. A sample-barcoded 5' primer and a J-beta primer mix were used in a second PCR of roughly 6 to 11 cycles. One entry per CDR3 protein results from TCRdb running MiXCR on the 5' RACE reads. The data hold some 760,000 distinct CDR3 sequences, with roughly 25% observed a single time. These data are also associated with another study on T cells of mothers and their children.

The rearrangement links TRBV11-3 to TRBJ1-2; no firm D call. The sequenced sample was blood. This clonotype was sampled from a boy between 10 and 17 years old in good health. In DNA form, the CDR3 reads TGTGCCAGCAGCTTAACCAGCGCAAACTATGGCTACACCTTC. Translating gives CASSLTSANYGYTF.